The rows below give T cell receptor beta chains drawn from one sample of a study of beta chain features in type 1 diabetes. The assay was immunoSEQ multiplex PCR, and TCRdb's table has in-frame clones only and misses some. The table has around 500,000 clones, roughly 31% seen once. Material: naive CD4+ T cells from blood. The receptors were gathered from a young man in good health. CDR3s include the opening cysteine and the closing phenylalanine or tryptophan. A D gene is named only where the DNA matches it firmly. Clone size is shown for a subset of rows, as once, few, many or a class of expanded clone.

>10|TRBJ2-1|TRBV20-1|.|.
TGCAGTGCTTGGGGAAATGAGCAGTTCTTC
CSAWGNEQFF
>11|TRBJ2-1|TRBV29-1|.|few
TGCAGCGGGAGAGGCTACAATGAGCAGTTCTTC
CSGRGYNEQFF
>13|TRBJ2-3|TRBV29-1|.|few
TGCAGCGTTGATCGGAGGGGGACAGATACGCAGTATTTT
CSVDRRGTDTQYF
>13|TRBJ2-7|TRBV19|.|.
TGTGCCAGTAGTGTGACCCTCTTTACCGAGCAGTACTTC
CASSVTLFTEQYF
>11|TRBJ1-1|TRBV29-1|.|.
TGCAGCGTTGAAGACTACACTGAAGCTTTCTTT
CSVEDYTEAFF
>18|TRBJ2-5|TRBV9|TRBD2|few
TGTGCCAGCAGCGTAGACCTTAGCGGGAGGGCCGAGGATGAGACCCAGTACTTC
CASSVDLSGRAEDETQYF
>17|TRBJ2-3|TRBV29-1|TRBD2|.
TGCAGCGTTGAAGATCGGCTAGCGGGAGTAGGCACAGATACGCAGTATTTT
CSVEDRLAGVGTDTQYF
>16|TRBJ2-1|TRBV5-1|TRBD2|.
TGCGCCAGCAGCAGAGGACAGGGACTAGCGGCCAATGAGCAGTTCTTC
CASSRGQGLAANEQFF
>14|TRBJ2-1|TRBV4-1|.|.
TGCGCCAGCAGCCAAGATCCCTTTCCGAATGAGCAGTTCTTC
CASSQDPFPNEQFF
>13|TRBJ2-3|TRBV29-1|.|.
TGCAGCGGGGGGAGACTAGACGTAGATACGCAGTATTTT
CSGGRLDVDTQYF
>11|TRBJ2-5|TRBV2|.|few
TGTGCCAGCAGGGTCCAAGAGACCCAGTACTTC
CASRVQETQYF
>14|TRBJ1-2|TRBV7-2|TRBD1|.
TGTGCCAGCAGCCTGACGGGACAGGGCTATGGCTACACCTTC
CASSLTGQGYGYTF
>15|TRBJ2-7|TRBV7-2|TRBD2|few
TGTGCCAGCAGCTTAGGTCCGGGAGGTTCGTACGAGCAGTACTTC
CASSLGPGGSYEQYF
>13|TRBJ2-5|TRBV7-3|.|.
TGTGCCAGCAGCACTAGGTTTCAAGAGACCCAGTACTTC
CASSTRFQETQYF
>15|TRBJ2-6|TRBV15|.|.
TGTGCCACCAGCAGGGGCGGCTCTGGGGCCAACGTCCTGACTTTC
CATSRGGSGANVLTF
>12|TRBJ1-5|TRBV7-2|.|.
TGTGCCAGCAGCAATACGGTCCAGCCCCAGCATTTT
CASSNTVQPQHF
>13|TRBJ2-5|TRBV7-2|.|few
TGTGCCAGCAGCTTACGCGGGATGCAGACCCAGTACTTC
CASSLRGMQTQYF
>11|TRBJ2-1|TRBV10-3|.|.
TGTGCCATCAGGCAAGACAATGAGCAGTTCTTC
CAIRQDNEQFF
>14|TRBJ2-5|TRBV2|TRBD1|few
TGTGCCAGCAGTGACTTGACAGGGGAAGAGACCCAGTACTTC
CASSDLTGEETQYF
>15|TRBJ2-1|TRBV7-6|TRBD2|.
TGTGCCAGCAGCCCCGAACTAGCGGCTTACAATGAGCAGTTCTTC
CASSPELAAYNEQFF
>11|TRBJ2-5|TRBV20-1|.|.
TGCAGTGCTGACACCCAAGAGACCCAGTACTTC
CSADTQETQYF
>19|TRBJ2-7|TRBV5-6|.|few
TGTGCCAGCAGCTTTGGAGGGGCGAATGACAGGTGGGAATCCTACGAGCAGTACTTC
CASSFGGANDRWESYEQYF
>16|TRBJ2-1|TRBV9|TRBD2|few
TGTGCCAGCAGCGAAGTAGCGGGTTCTTCCTACAATGAGCAGTTCTTC
CASSEVAGSSYNEQFF
>16|TRBJ2-7|TRBV4-2|TRBD1|.
TGTGCCAGCAGCCAGTATCCGGGACAGGCTCCTTCCGAGCAGTACTTC
CASSQYPGQAPSEQYF
>13|TRBJ2-1|TRBV6-6|TRBD2|few
TGTGCCAGTCAAGCGGGAGCACCTAATGAGCAGTTCTTC
CASQAGAPNEQFF
>14|TRBJ2-1|TRBV10-3|.|few
TGTGCCATCAGAGGGTCCTTAGGGTACAATGAGCAGTTCTTC
CAIRGSLGYNEQFF
>13|TRBJ2-1|TRBV5-6|.|.
TGTGCCAGCAGACCGGTTCGGGGCAATGAGCAGTTCTTC
CASRPVRGNEQFF
>15|TRBJ2-5|TRBV9|.|.
TGTGCCAGCAGCGAAGGAGGCGGTCGGGGAGGGACCCAGTACTTC
CASSEGGGRGGTQYF
>14|TRBJ2-5|TRBV14|TRBD1|.
TGTGCCAGCAGCCAAAACAGGGGTGGTGAGACCCAGTACTTC
CASSQNRGGETQYF
>11|TRBJ2-7|TRBV2|.|few
TGTGCCAGCAACCTACTCTACGAGCAGTACTTC
CASNLLYEQYF
>18|TRBJ2-1|TRBV7-6|TRBD2|few
TGTGCCAGCAGCTTAGTTCCCCAACTAGCGGGAGGGGACAATGAGCAGTTCTTC
CASSLVPQLAGGDNEQFF
>15|TRBJ2-7|TRBV15|TRBD2|few
TGTGCCACCAGCACCAAGGGACTAGCGGGTGGCGAGCAGTACTTC
CATSTKGLAGGEQYF
>13|TRBJ2-1|TRBV4-2|.|few
TGTGCCAGCAGCCAACTGCGGTCCGCTGAGCAGTTCTTC
CASSQLRSAEQFF
>14|TRBJ2-3|TRBV5-6|.|.
TGTGCCAGCAGCTCCCAGATTAGCACAGATACGCAGTATTTT
CASSSQISTDTQYF
>13|TRBJ1-5|TRBV5-6|.|.
TGTGCCAGCAGCTTTGGCAGAGATCAGCCCCAGCATTTT
CASSFGRDQPQHF
>13|TRBJ1-1|TRBV7-9|.|.
TGTGCCAGCAGCTTAGCCACTCAGACTAAAGCTTTCTTT
CASSLATQTKAFF
>15|TRBJ2-3|TRBV5-4|.|.
TGTGCCAGCAGCTTGGTCAGGCAAAGCACAGATACGCAGTATTTT
CASSLVRQSTDTQYF
>13|TRBJ2-1|TRBV18|.|.
TGTGCCAGCTCACCCTTCGGACTATATGAGCAGTTCTTC
CASSPFGLYEQFF
>15|TRBJ2-1|TRBV7-3|TRBD2|few
TGTGCCAGCAGCATGACGGGACTAGCGGACAATGAGCAGTTCTTC
CASSMTGLADNEQFF
>16|TRBJ2-7|TRBV30|TRBD2|.
TGTGCCTGGAGTGTACTCTCGGCTAGCGGGAGATACGAGCAGTACTTC
CAWSVLSASGRYEQYF